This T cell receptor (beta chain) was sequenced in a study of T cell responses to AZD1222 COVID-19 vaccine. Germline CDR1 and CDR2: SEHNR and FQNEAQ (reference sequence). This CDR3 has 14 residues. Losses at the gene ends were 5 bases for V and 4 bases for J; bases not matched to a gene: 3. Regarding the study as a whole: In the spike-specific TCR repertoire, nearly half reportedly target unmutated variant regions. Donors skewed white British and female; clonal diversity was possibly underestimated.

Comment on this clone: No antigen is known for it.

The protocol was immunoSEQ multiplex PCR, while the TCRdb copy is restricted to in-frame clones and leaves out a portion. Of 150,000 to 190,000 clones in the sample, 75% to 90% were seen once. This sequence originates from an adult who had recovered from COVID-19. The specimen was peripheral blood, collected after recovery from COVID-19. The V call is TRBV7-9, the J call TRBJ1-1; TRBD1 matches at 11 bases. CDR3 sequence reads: CASSPGQGVTEAFF. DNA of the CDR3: TGTGCCAGCAGCCCGGGACAGGGGGTCACTGAAGCTTTCTTT.